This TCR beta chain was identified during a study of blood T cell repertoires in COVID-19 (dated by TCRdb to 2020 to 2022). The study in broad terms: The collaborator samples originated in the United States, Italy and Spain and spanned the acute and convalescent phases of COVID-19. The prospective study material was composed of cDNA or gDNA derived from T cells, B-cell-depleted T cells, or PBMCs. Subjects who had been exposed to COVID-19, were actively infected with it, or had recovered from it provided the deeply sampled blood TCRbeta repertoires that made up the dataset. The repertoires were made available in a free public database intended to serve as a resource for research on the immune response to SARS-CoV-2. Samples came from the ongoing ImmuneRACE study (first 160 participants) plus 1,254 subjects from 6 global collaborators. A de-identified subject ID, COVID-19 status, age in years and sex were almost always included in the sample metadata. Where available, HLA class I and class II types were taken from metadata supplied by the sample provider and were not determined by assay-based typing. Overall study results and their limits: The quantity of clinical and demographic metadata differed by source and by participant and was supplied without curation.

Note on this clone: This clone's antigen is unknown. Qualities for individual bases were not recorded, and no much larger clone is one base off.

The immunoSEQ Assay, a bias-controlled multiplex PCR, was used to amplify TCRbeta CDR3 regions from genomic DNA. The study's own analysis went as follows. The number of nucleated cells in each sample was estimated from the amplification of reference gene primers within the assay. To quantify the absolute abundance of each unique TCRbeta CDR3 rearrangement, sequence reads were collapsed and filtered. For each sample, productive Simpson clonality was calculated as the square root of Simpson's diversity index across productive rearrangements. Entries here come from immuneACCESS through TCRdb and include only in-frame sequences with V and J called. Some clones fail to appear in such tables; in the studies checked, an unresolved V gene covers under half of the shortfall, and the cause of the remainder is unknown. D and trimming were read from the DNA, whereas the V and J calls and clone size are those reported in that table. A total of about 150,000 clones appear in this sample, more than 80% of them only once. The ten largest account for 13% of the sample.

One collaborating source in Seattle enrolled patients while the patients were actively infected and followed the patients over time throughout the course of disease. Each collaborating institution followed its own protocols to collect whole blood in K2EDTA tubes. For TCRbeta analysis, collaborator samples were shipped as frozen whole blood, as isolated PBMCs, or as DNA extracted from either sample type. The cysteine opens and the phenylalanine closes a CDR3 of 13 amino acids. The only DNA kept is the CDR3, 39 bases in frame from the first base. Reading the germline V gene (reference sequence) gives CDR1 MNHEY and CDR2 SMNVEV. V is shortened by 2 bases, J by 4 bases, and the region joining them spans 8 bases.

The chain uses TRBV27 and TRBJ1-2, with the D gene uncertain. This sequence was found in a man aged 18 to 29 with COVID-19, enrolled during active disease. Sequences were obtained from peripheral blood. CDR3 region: CASSLTGAYGYTF. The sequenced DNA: TGTGCCAGCAGTTTAACGGGAGCCTATGGCTACACCTTC.